This TCR beta chain was obtained from a study of blood T cell repertoires in COVID-19. At the level of the study: Whether acute or convalescent, the COVID-19 samples came from the United States, Italy and Spain. Sample material is recorded as cDNA or gDNA derived from T cells, B-cell-depleted T cells, or PBMCs.

This clone appeared a single time. Under the authors' procedure: Reference gene primer amplification gave nucleated cell count estimates. Profiling relied on immunoSEQ multiplex PCR, and the TCRdb table lists in-frame clones only, not all of them. Clone size and V and J calls were adopted from that table, with D and trimming inferred from the DNA. The repertoire holds tens of thousands of clones, with 72% as singletons. V lost 3 bases, J lost 3 bases, and 5 bases lay in between. The length of the CDR3 is 12 residues. Germline CDR1 reads SGHVS; CDR2 reads FQNEAQ. The rearrangement uses TRBV7-8 and TRBJ1-2; D remains ambiguous. Sequences were obtained from peripheral blood. This TCR was sampled from a woman aged 60 to 75 in a cohort sampled during active or convalescent COVID-19. CDR3 sequence reads: CASSLHYYGYTF. The CDR3 DNA sequence: TGTGCCAGCAGCTTGCACTACTATGGCTACACCTTC.